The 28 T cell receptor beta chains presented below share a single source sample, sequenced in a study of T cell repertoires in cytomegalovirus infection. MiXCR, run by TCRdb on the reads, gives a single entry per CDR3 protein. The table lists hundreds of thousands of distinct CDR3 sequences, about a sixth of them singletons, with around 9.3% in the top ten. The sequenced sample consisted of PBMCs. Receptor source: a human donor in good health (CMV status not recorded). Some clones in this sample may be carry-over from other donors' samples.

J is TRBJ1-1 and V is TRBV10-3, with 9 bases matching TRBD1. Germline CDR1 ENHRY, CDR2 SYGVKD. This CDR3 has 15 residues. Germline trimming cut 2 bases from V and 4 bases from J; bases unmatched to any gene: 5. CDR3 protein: CAISEGTGPVTEAFF. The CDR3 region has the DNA TGTGCCATCAGTGAGGGGACAGGGCCGGTCACTGAAGCTTTCTTT.

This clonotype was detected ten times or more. The CDR3 nucleotides read TGTGCCAGCAGCACCACCGTGTCGGGCTATGGCTACACCTTC. It codes for CASSTTVSGYGYTF. The V and J genes are TRBV7-2 and TRBJ1-2, with no clear D. In germline, CDR1 is SGHTA, CDR2 FQGNSA. V was cut by 5 bases and J by 4 bases, with 14 bases left in between. This CDR3 is 14 amino acids long.

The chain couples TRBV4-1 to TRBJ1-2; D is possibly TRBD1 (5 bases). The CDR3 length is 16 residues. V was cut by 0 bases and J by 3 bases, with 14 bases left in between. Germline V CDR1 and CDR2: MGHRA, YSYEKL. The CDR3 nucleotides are TGCGCCAGCAGCCAAGATGACAGAAGTGTTTACTATGGCTACACCTTC. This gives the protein CASSQDDRSVYYGYTF.

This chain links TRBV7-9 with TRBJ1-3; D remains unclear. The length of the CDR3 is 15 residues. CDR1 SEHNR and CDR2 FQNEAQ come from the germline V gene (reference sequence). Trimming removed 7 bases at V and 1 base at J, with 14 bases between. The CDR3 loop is CASIIPFGSGNTIYF. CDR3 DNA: TGTGCCAGCATCATACCATTTGGATCTGGAAACACCATATATTTT.

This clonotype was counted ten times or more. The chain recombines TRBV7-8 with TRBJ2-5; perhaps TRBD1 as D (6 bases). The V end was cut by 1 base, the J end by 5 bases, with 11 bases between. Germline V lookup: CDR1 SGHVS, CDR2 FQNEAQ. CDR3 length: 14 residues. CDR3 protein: CASSLVYQGETQYF. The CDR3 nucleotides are TGTGCCAGCAGCTTAGTGTACCAGGGGGAGACCCAGTACTTC.

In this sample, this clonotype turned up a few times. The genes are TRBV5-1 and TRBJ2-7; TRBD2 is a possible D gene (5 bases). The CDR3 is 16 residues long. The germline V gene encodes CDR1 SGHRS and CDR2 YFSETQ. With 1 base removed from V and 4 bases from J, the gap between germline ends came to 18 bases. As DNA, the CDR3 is TGCGCCAGCAGCTTGTACGCAGATAGGTCGGGATACGAGCAGTACTTC. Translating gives CASSLYADRSGYEQYF.

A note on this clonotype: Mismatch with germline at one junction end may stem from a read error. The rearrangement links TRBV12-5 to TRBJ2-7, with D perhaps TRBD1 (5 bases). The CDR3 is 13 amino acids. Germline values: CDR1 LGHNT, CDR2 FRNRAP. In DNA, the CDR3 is TGTGCTAGTGGTTTGGTACACAGGTGGGCGCAGTACTTT. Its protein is CASGLVHRWAQYF.

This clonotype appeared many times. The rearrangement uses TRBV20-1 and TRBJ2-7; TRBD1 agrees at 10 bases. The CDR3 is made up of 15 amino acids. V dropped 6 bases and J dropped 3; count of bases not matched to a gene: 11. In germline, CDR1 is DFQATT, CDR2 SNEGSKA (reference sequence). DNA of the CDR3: TGCAGTGCCCTAGGTAGCGGGACAGGGGACTACGAGCAGTACTTC. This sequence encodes CSALGSGTGDYEQYF.

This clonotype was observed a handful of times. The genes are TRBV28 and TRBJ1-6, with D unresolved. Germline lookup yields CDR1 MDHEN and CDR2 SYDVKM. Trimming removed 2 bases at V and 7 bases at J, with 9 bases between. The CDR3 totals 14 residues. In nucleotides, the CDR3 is TGTGCCAGCAGTTTAGCGGTACAAAATTCACCCCTCCACTTT. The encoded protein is CASSLAVQNSPLHF.

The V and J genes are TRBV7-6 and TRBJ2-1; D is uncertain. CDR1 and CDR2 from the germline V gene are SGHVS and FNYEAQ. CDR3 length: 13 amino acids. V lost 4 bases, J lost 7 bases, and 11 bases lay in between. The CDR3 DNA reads TGTGCCAGCAGCTGGGTTCGGGCGAATGAGCAGTTCTTC. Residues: CASSWVRANEQFF. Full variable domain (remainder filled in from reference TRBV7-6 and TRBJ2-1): GAGVSQSPRYKVTKRGQDVALRCDPISGHVSLYWYRQALGQGPEFLTYFNYEAQQDKSGLPNDRFSAERPEGSISTLTIQRTEQRDSAMYRCASSWVRANEQFFGPGTRLTVL.

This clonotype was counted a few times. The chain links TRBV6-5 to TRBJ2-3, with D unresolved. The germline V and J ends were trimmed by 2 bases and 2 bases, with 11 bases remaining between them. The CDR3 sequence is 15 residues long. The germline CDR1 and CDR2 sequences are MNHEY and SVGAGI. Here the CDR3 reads CASSYRRLPTDTQYF. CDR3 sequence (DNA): TGTGCCAGCAGTTACCGGCGACTCCCCACAGATACGCAGTATTTT.

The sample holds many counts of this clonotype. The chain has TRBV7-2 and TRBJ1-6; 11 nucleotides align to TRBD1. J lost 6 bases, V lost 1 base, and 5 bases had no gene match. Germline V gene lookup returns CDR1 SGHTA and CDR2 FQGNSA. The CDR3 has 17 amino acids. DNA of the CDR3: TGTGCCAGCAGCTTAGATGGGACAGGGGGAAGTAATTCACCCCTCCACTTT. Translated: CASSLDGTGGSNSPLHF.

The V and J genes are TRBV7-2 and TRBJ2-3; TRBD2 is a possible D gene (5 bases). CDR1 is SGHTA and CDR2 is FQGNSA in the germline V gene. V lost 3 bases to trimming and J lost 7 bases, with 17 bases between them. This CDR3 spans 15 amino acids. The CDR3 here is CASSFKTGSINTQYF. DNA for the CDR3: TGTGCCAGCAGCTTCAAGACGGGGTCAATAAATACGCAGTATTTT. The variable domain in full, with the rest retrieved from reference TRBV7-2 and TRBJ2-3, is GAGVSQSPSNKVTEKGKDVELRCDPISGHTALYWYRQSLGQGLEFLIYFQGNSAPDKSGLPSDRFSAERTGGSVSTLTIQRTQQEDSAVYLCASSFKTGSINTQYFGPGTRLTVL.

The CDR3 protein is CSATTAKGDTDTQYF. The DNA of the CDR3 is TGCAGTGCCACTACAGCCAAGGGGGACACAGATACGCAGTATTTT. V usage is TRBV20-1 and J usage is TRBJ2-3; D might be TRBD1 (6 bases). The CDR3 is 15 amino acids. V lost 6 bases, J lost 2 bases, and 18 bases lay in between. Per germline, CDR1 DFQATT and CDR2 SNEGSKA (reference sequence).

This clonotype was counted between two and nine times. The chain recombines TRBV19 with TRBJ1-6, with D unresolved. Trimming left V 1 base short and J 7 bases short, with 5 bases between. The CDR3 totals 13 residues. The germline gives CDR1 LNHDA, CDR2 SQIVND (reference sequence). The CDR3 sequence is CASSIAGNSPLHF. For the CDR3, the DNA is TGTGCCAGTAGTATAGCTGGAAATTCACCCCTCCACTTT.

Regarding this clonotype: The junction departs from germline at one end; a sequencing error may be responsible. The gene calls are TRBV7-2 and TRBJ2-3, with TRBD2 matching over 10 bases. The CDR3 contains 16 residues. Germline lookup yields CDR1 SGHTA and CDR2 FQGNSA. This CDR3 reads CASSLAGEYITDTQYF. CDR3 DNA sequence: TGTGCCAGCAGCCTAGCGGGGGAATATATCACAGATACGCAGTATTTT. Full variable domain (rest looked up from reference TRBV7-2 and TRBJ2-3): GAGVSQSPSNKVTEKGKDVELRCDPISGHTALYWYRQSLGQGLEFLIYFQGNSAPDKSGLPSDRFSAERTGGSVSTLTIQRTQQEDSAVYLCASSLAGEYITDTQYFGPGTRLTVL.

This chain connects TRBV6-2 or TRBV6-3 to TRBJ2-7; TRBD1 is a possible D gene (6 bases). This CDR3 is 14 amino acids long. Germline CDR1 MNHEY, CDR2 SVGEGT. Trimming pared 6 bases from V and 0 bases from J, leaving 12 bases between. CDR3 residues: CASSPDRHSYEQYF. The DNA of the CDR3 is TGTGCCAGCAGCCCGGACAGACACTCCTACGAGCAGTACTTC.

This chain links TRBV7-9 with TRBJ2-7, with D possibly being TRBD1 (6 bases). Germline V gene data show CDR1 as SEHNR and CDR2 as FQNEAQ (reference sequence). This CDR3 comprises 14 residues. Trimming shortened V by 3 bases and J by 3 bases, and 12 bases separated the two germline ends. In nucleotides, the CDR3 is TGTGCCAGCAGCTTTCCGGGACAAAACTACGAGCAGTACTTC. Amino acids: CASSFPGQNYEQYF.

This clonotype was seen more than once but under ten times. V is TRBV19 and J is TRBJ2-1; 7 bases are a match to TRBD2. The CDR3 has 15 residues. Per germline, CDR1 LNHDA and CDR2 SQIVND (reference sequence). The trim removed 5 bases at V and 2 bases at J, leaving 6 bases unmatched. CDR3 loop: CASSRLAGAYNEQFF. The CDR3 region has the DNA TGTGCCAGTAGTCGGTTGGCGGGGGCCTACAATGAGCAGTTCTTC.

This chain's CDR3 is CASRTSDSNNEQFF. The CDR3 DNA sequence: TGTGCCAGCAGGACGTCGGACAGCAACAATGAGCAGTTCTTC. The V gene is TRBV27, the J gene TRBJ2-1; D is possibly TRBD1 (6 bases). The CDR3 runs 14 residues. The germline gives CDR1 MNHEY, CDR2 SMNVEV (reference sequence). Trimming removed 6 bases from V and 5 bases from J, with 14 bases in between.

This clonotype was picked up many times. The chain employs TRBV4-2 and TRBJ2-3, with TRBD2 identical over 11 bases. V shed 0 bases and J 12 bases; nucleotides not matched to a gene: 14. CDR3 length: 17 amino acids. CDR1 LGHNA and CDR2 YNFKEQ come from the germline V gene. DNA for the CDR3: TGTGCCAGCAGCCAAGATAGGCCTAGCGGGGGGCTCCAGGTTCAGTATTTT. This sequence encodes CASSQDRPSGGLQVQYF.

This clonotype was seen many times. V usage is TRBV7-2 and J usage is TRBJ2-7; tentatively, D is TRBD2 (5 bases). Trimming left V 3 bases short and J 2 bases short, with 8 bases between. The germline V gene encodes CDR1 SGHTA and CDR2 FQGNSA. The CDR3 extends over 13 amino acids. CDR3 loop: CASSFLLAYEQYF. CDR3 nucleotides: TGTGCCAGCAGCTTTCTACTAGCCTACGAGCAGTACTTC.

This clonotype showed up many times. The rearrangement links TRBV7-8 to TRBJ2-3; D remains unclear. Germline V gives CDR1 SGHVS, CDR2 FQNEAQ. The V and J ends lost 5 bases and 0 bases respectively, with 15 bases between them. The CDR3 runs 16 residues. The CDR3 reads CASSPRRPESTDTQYF. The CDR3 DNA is TGTGCCAGCAGCCCCCGCCGCCCGGAGAGCACAGATACGCAGTATTTT.

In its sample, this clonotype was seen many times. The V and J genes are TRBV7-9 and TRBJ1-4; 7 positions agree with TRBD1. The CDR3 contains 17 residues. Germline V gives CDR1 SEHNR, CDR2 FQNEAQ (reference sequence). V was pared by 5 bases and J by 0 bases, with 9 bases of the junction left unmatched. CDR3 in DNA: TGTGCCAGCAGCCGACGACAGGGCATTGCAACTAATGAAAAACTGTTTTTT. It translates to CASSRRQGIATNEKLFF.

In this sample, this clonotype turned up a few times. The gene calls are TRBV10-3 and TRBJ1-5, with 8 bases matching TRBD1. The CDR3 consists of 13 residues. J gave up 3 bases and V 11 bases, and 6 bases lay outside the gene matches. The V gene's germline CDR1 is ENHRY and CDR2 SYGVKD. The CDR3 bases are TGTGCCGCAGGACAGGGACTCAATCAGCCCCAGCATTTT. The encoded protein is CAAGQGLNQPQHF.

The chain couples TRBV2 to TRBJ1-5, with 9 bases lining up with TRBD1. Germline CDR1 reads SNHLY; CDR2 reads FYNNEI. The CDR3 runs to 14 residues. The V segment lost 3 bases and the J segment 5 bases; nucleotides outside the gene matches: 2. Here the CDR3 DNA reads TGTGCCAGCAGTGAGGGACAGGGCGATCAGCCCCAGCATTTT. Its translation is CASSEGQGDQPQHF.

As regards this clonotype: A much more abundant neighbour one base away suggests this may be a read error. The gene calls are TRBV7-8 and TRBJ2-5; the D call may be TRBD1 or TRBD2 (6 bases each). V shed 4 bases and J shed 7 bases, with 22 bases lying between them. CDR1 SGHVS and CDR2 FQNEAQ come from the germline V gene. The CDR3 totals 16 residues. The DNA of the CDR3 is TGTGCCAGCAGCTCAGGAGTGACTACCAAGGGGGGGACCCAGTACTTC. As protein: CASSSGVTTKGGTQYF.

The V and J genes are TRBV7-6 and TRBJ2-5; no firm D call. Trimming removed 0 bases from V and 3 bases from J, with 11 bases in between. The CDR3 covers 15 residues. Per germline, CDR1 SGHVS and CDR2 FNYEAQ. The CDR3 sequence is CASSLAFRREETQYF. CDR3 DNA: TGTGCCAGCAGCTTAGCTTTTAGACGGGAAGAGACCCAGTACTTC. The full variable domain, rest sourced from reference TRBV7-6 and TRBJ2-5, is GAGVSQSPRYKVTKRGQDVALRCDPISGHVSLYWYRQALGQGPEFLTYFNYEAQQDKSGLPNDRFSAERPEGSISTLTIQRTEQRDSAMYRCASSLAFRREETQYFGPGTRLLVL.